This is a list of T cell receptor beta chains from one sample in a study of blood T cell repertoires in COVID-19. Using immunoSEQ multiplex PCR, the repertoire was profiled, and TCRdb retains in-frame clones only, with some absent. In the table there are 110,000 to 150,000 clones, 60% to 85% of which are singletons. The specimen sequenced was peripheral blood. These receptors were taken from a man aged 50 to 60 with active or convalescent COVID-19. CDR3s include the opening cysteine and the closing phenylalanine or tryptophan. The D gene is left open where the match is weak. Size values are once, few and many counts, or a class for expanded clones, and some rows have none.

v_call	clone_size	d_call	j_call	cdr3_aa	cdr3_nt
TRBV6-6	.	.	TRBJ1-4	CASSPGGAGEKLFF	TGTGCCAGCAGTCCGGGGGGGGCCGGTGAAAAACTGTTTTTT
TRBV11-3	.	.	TRBJ2-1	CASSLGADRYNEQFF	TGTGCCAGCAGCTTAGGAGCGGACAGATACAATGAGCAGTTCTTC
TRBV9	many	TRBD2	TRBJ2-2	CASSVFGTSGRFGTGELFF	TGTGCCAGCAGCGTTTTCGGGACTAGCGGGAGATTCGGCACCGGGGAGCTGTTTTTT
TRBV2	.	.	TRBJ2-6	CASSDGANAGANVLTF	TGTGCCAGCAGTGATGGGGCGAATGCTGGGGCCAACGTCCTGACTTTC
TRBV7-5	.	.	TRBJ1-6	CVRSPPRESSYNSPLHF	TGTGTCAGAAGCCCTCCGCGGGAGAGCTCCTATAATTCACCCCTCCACTTT
TRBV27	many	TRBD2	TRBJ2-7	CASSQIAGGGTYEQYF	TGTGCCAGCAGTCAAATAGCGGGAGGGGGGACCTACGAGCAGTACTTC
TRBV7-9	.	TRBD2	TRBJ2-1	CASSLGTSGNEQFF	TGTGCCAGCAGCTTAGGGACTAGCGGGAATGAGCAGTTCTTC
TRBV6-6	.	TRBD1	TRBJ1-1	CASRPGQGGTEAFF	TGTGCCAGCAGACCCGGACAGGGAGGCACTGAAGCTTTCTTT
TRBV4-1	.	.	TRBJ1-5	CASSQVGGRSRGNQPQHF	TGCGCCAGCAGCCAAGTTGGAGGCAGATCGAGGGGCAATCAGCCCCAGCATTTT
TRBV13	.	.	TRBJ2-2	CASSNSGVTGELFF	TGTGCCAGCAGCAACTCAGGGGTCACCGGGGAGCTGTTTTTT
TRBV7-6	.	.	TRBJ1-4	CASSPWGTANEKLFF	TGTGCCAGCAGCCCCTGGGGGACTGCTAATGAAAAACTGTTTTTT
TRBV19	.	.	TRBJ1-5	CASSRNGGRFDNQPQHF	TGTGCCAGTAGTAGGAACGGGGGGCGCTTTGACAATCAGCCCCAGCATTTT
TRBV6-6	.	.	TRBJ1-3	CASSHGAPPGNTIYF	TGTGCCAGCAGCCACGGAGCTCCTCCTGGAAACACCATATATTTT
TRBV7-8	.	TRBD2	TRBJ2-1	CASSLGSGSLDEQFF	TGTGCCAGCAGCTTAGGGAGCGGGAGTCTGGATGAGCAGTTCTTC
TRBV9	.	.	TRBJ2-3	CASSRRGTDTQYF	TGTGCCAGCAGTAGGAGGGGCACAGATACGCAGTATTTT
TRBV27	.	.	TRBJ1-1	CASGSAALKTEAFF	TGTGCCAGCGGATCCGCGGCTTTGAAGACTGAAGCTTTCTTT
TRBV7-2	.	TRBD2	TRBJ2-3	CASSIATGGGDTQYF	TGTGCCAGCAGCATAGCCACCGGGGGAGGGGATACGCAGTATTTT
TRBV19	.	.	TRBJ1-6	CASSMAGISSPLHF	TGTGCCAGTAGTATGGCAGGGATAAGTTCACCCCTCCACTTT
TRBV28	.	.	TRBJ2-1	CASSKLGYEQFF	TGTGCCAGCAGCAAACTAGGCTATGAGCAGTTCTTC
TRBV7-6	.	.	TRBJ1-1	CASSLTDVEAFF	TGTGCCAGCAGCTTAACAGACGTTGAAGCTTTCTTT
TRBV3-1/TRBV3-2	.	TRBD2	TRBJ2-7	CASSRPTGGVYEQYF	TGTGCCAGCAGCCGCCCCACGGGAGGGGTGTACGAGCAGTACTTC
TRBV6-5	.	.	TRBJ2-6	CASGQRRSGANVLTF	TGTGCCAGCGGACAGCGGCGCTCTGGGGCCAACGTCCTGACTTTC
TRBV28	.	TRBD1	TRBJ2-3	CASSLYPTGITDTQYF	TGTGCCAGCAGTCTATACCCGACAGGGATCACAGATACGCAGTATTTT
TRBV30	.	TRBD2	TRBJ2-7	CAWREGLASTYEQYF	TGTGCCTGGAGAGAGGGACTAGCGAGTACCTACGAGCAGTACTTC
TRBV19	.	TRBD1	TRBJ2-7	CASSPKGQGTYEQYF	TGTGCCAGTAGTCCAAAGGGACAGGGGACCTACGAGCAGTACTTC
TRBV6-1	.	.	TRBJ2-2	CASSAYSSRVNTGELFF	TGTGCCAGCAGTGCCTACTCGAGCCGGGTGAACACCGGGGAGCTGTTTTTT
TRBV5-1	.	.	TRBJ1-3	CASSWTAGNTIYF	TGCGCCAGCAGCTGGACAGCTGGAAACACCATATATTTT
TRBV9	.	.	TRBJ1-2	CASSPRQDYGYTF	TGTGCCAGCAGCCCTAGACAGGACTATGGCTACACCTTC
TRBV5-1	.	TRBD1	TRBJ2-7	CASRGDRNYEQYF	TGCGCCAGCAGGGGGGACAGAAACTACGAGCAGTACTTC
TRBV5-1	.	.	TRBJ2-3	CASKGGASTDTQYF	TGCGCCAGCAAAGGCGGGGCTAGCACAGATACGCAGTATTTT
TRBV29-1	.	.	TRBJ2-3	CSVERGGTTDTQYF	TGCAGCGTTGAAAGAGGGGGAACCACAGATACGCAGTATTTT
TRBV28	.	TRBD2	TRBJ2-1	CASSGRTRGNNEQFF	TGTGCCTCTAGCGGGAGGACCCGAGGCAACAATGAGCAGTTCTTC
TRBV29-1	few	TRBD2	TRBJ2-7	CSVVGLGLANKQYF	TGCAGCGTTGTGGGCCTCGGACTAGCAAATAAGCAGTACTTC
TRBV5-8	.	.	TRBJ2-5	CASSLRGRATETQYF	TGTGCCAGCAGCTTACGAGGCAGGGCGACCGAGACCCAGTACTTC
TRBV5-1	.	TRBD1	TRBJ2-7	CASSLTQGVAYEQYF	TGCGCCAGCAGCTTGACACAGGGGGTCGCCTACGAGCAGTACTTC
TRBV27	once	TRBD2	TRBJ2-3	CASSQLTSGRSDTQYF	TGTGCCAGCAGTCAACTGACTAGCGGGAGGTCAGATACGCAGTATTTT
TRBV11-3	.	TRBD2	TRBJ2-3	CASSPSPGLASDTQYF	TGTGCCAGCAGCCCAAGTCCGGGACTAGCCTCAGATACGCAGTATTTT
TRBV9	.	TRBD1	TRBJ2-5	CASSPGTGAETQYF	TGTGCCAGCAGCCCCGGGACAGGTGCAGAGACCCAGTACTTC
TRBV24-1	.	.	TRBJ1-6	CATSTGWGSPLHF	TGTGCCACCAGTACAGGTTGGGGTTCACCCCTCCACTTT
TRBV2	.	.	TRBJ2-3	CARVIAESTDTQYF	TGTGCCAGGGTCATAGCGGAGAGCACAGATACGCAGTATTTT
TRBV5-5	.	TRBD2	TRBJ2-3	CASSLRLAGLTDTQYF	TGTGCCAGCAGCTTGAGGTTAGCGGGACTCACAGATACGCAGTATTTT
TRBV7-2	once	.	TRBJ2-1	CASKQGGSYNEQFF	TGTGCCAGCAAACAAGGGGGCTCCTACAATGAGCAGTTCTTC
TRBV4-1	.	TRBD2	TRBJ2-3	CASSLPPGLAGDIDTQYF	TGCGCCAGCAGCCTCCCCCCGGGACTAGCGGGAGATATCGATACGCAGTATTTT
TRBV25-1	.	.	TRBJ1-1	CASKDGVTEAFF	TGTGCCAGCAAGGACGGGGTCACTGAAGCTTTCTTT